Listed below are T cell receptor beta chains from one sample, sequenced in a study of spatial heterogeneity in lung cancer. TCRdb reprocessed the 5' RACE reads via MiXCR and lists one record per CDR3 protein. The sample has hundreds of distinct CDR3 sequences; about 10% are singletons. This specimen consisted of normal lung tissue next to the tumor, obtained at surgery. Receptor source: a male donor with early-stage non-small cell lung cancer. CDR3s include the opening cysteine and the closing phenylalanine or tryptophan. The D gene is left open where the match is weak. The listing skips clone size in some rows; elsewhere it reads once, few, many or a size class.

clone size	J gene	D gene	V gene	CDR3 protein	CDR3 DNA
.	TRBJ2-3	TRBD2	TRBV12-3/TRBV12-4	CASRLAGGPVGDTQYF	TGTGCCAGCAGATTAGCGGGGGGGCCCGTGGGAGATACGCAGTATTTT
medium-sized	TRBJ1-2	TRBD1	TRBV29-1	CSAWTGVNYGYTF	TGCAGCGCCTGGACAGGGGTAAACTATGGCTACACCTTC
medium-sized	TRBJ1-6	.	TRBV20-1	CSARAREQVNSPLHF	TGCAGTGCTAGAGCACGGGAACAGGTTAATTCACCCCTCCACTTT
few	TRBJ1-5	TRBD1	TRBV20-1	CSAVGQLNSNQPQHF	TGCAGTGCGGTGGGACAGCTTAATAGCAATCAGCCCCAGCATTTT
large	TRBJ2-1	TRBD2	TRBV6-5	CASSYASSGGNEQFF	TGTGCCAGCAGTTACGCTTCGTCGGGAGGAAATGAGCAGTTCTTC
.	TRBJ2-3	.	TRBV5-6	CASSLRATDTQYF	TGTGCCAGCAGCCTTCGGGCCACAGATACGCAGTATTTT
.	TRBJ2-4	TRBD2	TRBV27	CASRYTSGNENIQYF	TGTGCCAGCAGATACACGAGCGGGAACGAAAACATTCAGTACTTC
medium-sized	TRBJ2-2	.	TRBV5-1	CASSPGGPLNTGELFF	TGCGCCAGCAGCCCCGGCGGACCCTTGAACACCGGGGAGCTGTTTTTT
many	TRBJ1-5	.	TRBV28	CASQNRGNQPQHF	TGTGCCAGCCAGAACAGGGGCAATCAGCCCCAGCATTTT
medium-sized	TRBJ2-2	.	TRBV29-1	CSVEGEEATGELFF	TGCAGCGTTGAGGGGGAGGAGGCGACCGGGGAGCTGTTTTTT
.	TRBJ2-5	TRBD1	TRBV24-1	CATSDSPRQGIRETQYF	TGTGCCACCAGTGATTCCCCCCGACAGGGGATACGGGAGACCCAGTACTTC
large	TRBJ2-2	.	TRBV12-3/TRBV12-4	CASSFLLDQKNTGELFF	TGTGCCAGCAGTTTCCTATTAGACCAAAAGAACACCGGGGAGCTGTTTTTT
many	TRBJ2-7	TRBD1	TRBV20-1	CSPHTGGLNEQYF	TGCAGTCCACACACAGGGGGCTTGAACGAGCAGTACTTC
large	TRBJ1-2	.	TRBV6-5	CASSREPVGQGGYTF	TGTGCCAGCAGTCGAGAGCCAGTGGGGCAGGGTGGCTACACCTTC
large	TRBJ1-5	TRBD1	TRBV28	CASSLRGSSNQPQHF	TGTGCCAGCAGTCTCAGGGGGAGTAGCAATCAGCCCCAGCATTTT
large	TRBJ1-3	.	TRBV12-3/TRBV12-4	CASSLYPRTGNTIYF	TGTGCCAGCAGTTTATATCCAAGGACTGGAAACACCATATATTTT
.	TRBJ2-1	TRBD2	TRBV18	CASSRTSGNSYNEQFF	TGTGCCAGCTCTCGGACTAGCGGAAACTCCTACAATGAGCAGTTCTTC
medium-sized	TRBJ2-7	.	TRBV20-1	CSAPRLYSSYEQYF	TGCAGTGCCCCGAGGCTTTACAGCTCCTACGAGCAGTACTTC
few	TRBJ2-7	TRBD1	TRBV20-1	CSAKGTGSYEQYF	TGCAGTGCTAAGGGGACAGGGTCCTACGAGCAGTACTTC
medium-sized	TRBJ2-1	TRBD1	TRBV13	CASSLEGQVPNEQFF	TGTGCCAGCAGCTTAGAGGGACAGGTCCCTAATGAGCAGTTCTTC
.	TRBJ1-2	.	TRBV5-1	CASRRGRDFYGYTF	TGCGCCAGCAGACGGGGACGGGATTTCTATGGCTACACCTTC
large	TRBJ1-5	.	TRBV19	CASRDSGLRQPQHF	TGTGCCAGTAGGGACTCAGGGTTGAGGCAGCCCCAGCATTTT
medium-sized	TRBJ2-7	TRBD2	TRBV20-1	CSARPRTSGLAYEQYF	TGCAGTGCTAGACCTAGGACTAGCGGGTTAGCCTACGAGCAGTACTTC